This T cell receptor (beta chain) was recorded in a study of T cell repertoires in cytomegalovirus infection. Study as a whole: Public TCR beta signatures indicated both CMV infection and matching HLA type.

TCRdb itself ran the reads through MiXCR, one entry per CDR3 protein. The sample includes under 600,000 distinct CDR3 sequences, approximately 15% seen only once; the top ten take about 24%. V lost 3 bases to trimming and J lost 2 bases, with 17 bases between them. CDR1 and CDR2 (germline): DFQATT, SNEGSKA (reference sequence). CDR3 size: 15 residues. Comments on this clonotype: As yet, its antigen is unknown.

Study-level results: In two of eight donors, the top clonotype was HLA-C-restricted CMV-specific. The study identified carriers of CMV plus the relevant HLA from cumulative public TCR beta family frequency.

The source of this sequence is a human donor in good health (CMV status not recorded). Some clones in this sample may be carry-over from other donors' samples. This rearrangement joins TRBV20-1 to TRBJ2-7; either TRBD1 or TRBD2 may supply D (6 bases each). Sequenced input: CD8+ T cells from PBMCs. The DNA for the CDR3 is TGCAGTGCTAGTGTGGGGCGGGGACACACCTACGAGCAGTACTTC. Translation: CSASVGRGHTYEQYF.